These 27 T cell receptor beta chains came from one sample sequenced in a study of CD8 T cells in Susac syndrome (dated by TCRdb to between 2018 and 2021). The library was obtained by the immunoSEQ multiplex PCR assay. RNA was extracted using the RNeasy kit, and roughly 0.45 to 1 ug of the RNA was reverse transcribed with random hexamers. TCRdb trimmed the raw reads at Q25, called clones with MiXCR and kept productive beta chains. Each CDR3 protein appears once, grouped with its most common genes and DNA. This sample holds 210,000 or so distinct CDR3 sequences; over 90% were observed only once. Around 0.15% of the sample is taken by the ten largest. The specimen sequenced was CD4+ T cells from PBMCs. The origin of the receptors is a human donor with Susac syndrome.

The chain employs TRBV20-1 and TRBJ2-5; TRBD2 matches at 10 bases. Germline lookup yields CDR1 DFQATT and CDR2 SNEGSKA (reference sequence). The CDR3 length is 15 residues. Unmatched junction bases numbered 3, after V lost 1 base and J lost 1 base. CDR3 region: CSARASGGSQETQYF. DNA for the CDR3: TGCAGTGCTAGAGCTAGCGGGGGCTCCCAAGAGACCCAGTACTTC.

The V and J genes are TRBV20-1 and TRBJ1-2; D gene ambiguous. CDR1 and CDR2 (germline): DFQATT, SNEGSKA (reference sequence). This CDR3 is built from 14 residues. Trimming pared 6 bases from V and 6 bases from J, leaving 20 bases between. CDR3 sequence (DNA): TGCAGTGCCCCCCCGACGGGGTCGGGAGATGGCTACACCTTC. Encoded protein: CSAPPTGSGDGYTF.

The rearrangement uses TRBV9 and TRBJ1-2; TRBD1 agrees at 7 bases. Germline-derived CDR1 and CDR2 are SGDLS and YYNGEE. With V trimmed by 4 bases and J by 4 bases, 4 bases remained unmatched. CDR3 size: 13 residues. CDR3 bases: TGTGCCAGCAGCCCCGGGACAGTCTATGGCTACACCTTC. It codes for CASSPGTVYGYTF.

The rearrangement joins TRBV5-1 to TRBJ1-1; the D is unclear. Germline V gene lookup returns CDR1 SGHRS and CDR2 YFSETQ. Trimming left V 1 base short and J 0 bases short, with 7 bases between. The CDR3 has 14 amino acids. Here the CDR3 reads CASSLTDLNTEAFF. The CDR3, as DNA: TGCGCCAGCAGCTTGACAGACTTGAACACTGAAGCTTTCTTT. Full variable domain (rest looked up from reference TRBV5-1 and TRBJ1-1): KAGVTQTPRYLIKTRGQQVTLSCSPISGHRSVSWYQQTPGQGLQFLFEYFSETQRNKGNFPGRFSGRQFSNSRSEMNVSTLELGDSALYLCASSLTDLNTEAFFGQGTRLTVV.

The gene calls are TRBV4-2 and TRBJ2-1; D possibly corresponds to TRBD1 (5 bases). The V end was cut by 0 bases, the J end by 3 bases, with 9 bases between. The CDR3 is 15 amino acids. The V gene's germline CDR1 is LGHNA and CDR2 YNFKEQ. CDR3 sequence reads: CASSQDYQGYNEQFF. The CDR3, as DNA: TGTGCCAGCAGCCAAGATTACCAGGGCTACAATGAGCAGTTCTTC.

This chain joins TRBV15 and TRBJ1-5; D might be TRBD1 (6 bases). CDR1 is LNHNV, CDR2 YYDKDF, per germline (reference sequence). Trimming cost V 5 bases and J 7 bases, with 12 bases left between them. This CDR3 spans 13 amino acids. As DNA, the CDR3 is TGTGCCACCAGCTGGGGGGCGAAGCAGCCCCAGCATTTT. Its protein is CATSWGAKQPQHF.

This clonotype was detected once. J is TRBJ2-5 and V is TRBV24-1; D unclear. The V and J ends lost 0 bases and 13 bases respectively, with 11 bases between them. The CDR3 extends over 12 amino acids. CDR1 and CDR2 from the germline V gene are KGHDR and SFDVKD. The CDR3 here is CATSDLVGPRYF. CDR3 in DNA: TGTGCCACCAGTGATTTGGTTGGCCCCAGGTACTTC.

The rearrangement links TRBV30 to TRBJ2-7; TRBD2 matches at 8 bases. CDR3 size: 13 residues. V lost 2 bases and J lost 6; bases outside the gene matches: 6. Germline CDR1 is GTSNPN and CDR2 is SVGIG (reference sequence). The CDR3 here is CAWSHGGVGEQYF. CDR3 nucleotides: TGTGCCTGGAGTCACGGGGGGGTTGGCGAGCAGTACTTC.

The chain carries TRBV30 and TRBJ1-1, with 7 bases identical to TRBD1. The CDR3 length is 13 residues. Germline CDR1 GTSNPN, CDR2 SVGIG (reference sequence). V dropped 5 bases and J dropped 4; count of bases not matched to a gene: 7. CDR3 DNA sequence: TGTGCCTGGGCTAAAACAGGGGCCACTGAAGCTTTCTTT. It encodes CAWAKTGATEAFF.

The chain couples TRBV5-1 to TRBJ1-1; D may be TRBD1 (5 bases). V lost 3 bases to trimming and J lost 4 bases, with 13 bases between them. This CDR3 is 14 amino acids long. Germline V gene data show CDR1 as SGHRS and CDR2 as YFSETQ. The chain's CDR3 is CASSWETEGTEAFF. DNA for the CDR3: TGCGCCAGCAGCTGGGAGACAGAGGGCACTGAAGCTTTCTTT.

The V call is TRBV30, the J call TRBJ1-5, with 7 positions matching TRBD1. Germline lookup yields CDR1 GTSNPN and CDR2 SVGIG (reference sequence). V dropped 2 bases and J dropped 4; count of bases not matched to a gene: 2. This CDR3 contains 13 residues. The CDR3 nucleotides are TGTGCCTGGAGTCCGGGACAGAATCAGCCCCAGCATTTT. Residues: CAWSPGQNQPQHF. Full variable domain (missing parts from reference TRBV30 and TRBJ1-5): SQTIHQWPATLVQPVGSPLSLECTVEGTSNPNLYWYRQAAGRGLQLLFYSVGIGQISSEVPQNLSASRPQDRQFILSSKKLLLSDSGFYLCAWSPGQNQPQHFGDGTRLSIL.

This chain connects TRBV9 to TRBJ2-1, with 12 nucleotides matching TRBD1. The length of the CDR3 is 15 residues. Germline values: CDR1 SGDLS, CDR2 YYNGEE. Unmatched junction bases numbered 14, after V lost 6 bases and J lost 13 bases. The CDR3: CASNSGTGGSSLQFF. The CDR3 DNA reads TGTGCCAGCAACTCCGGGACAGGGGGCTCGAGCCTTCAGTTCTTC. The full variable domain, completed using reference TRBV9 and TRBJ2-1, is DSGVTQTPKHLITATGQRVTLRCSPRSGDLSVYWYQQSLDQGLQFLIQYYNGEERAKGNILERFSAQQFPDLHSELNLSSLELGDSALYFCASNSGTGGSSLQFFGPGTRLTVL.

This sequence joins TRBV5-1 and TRBJ1-2; D unresolved. In germline, CDR1 is SGHRS, CDR2 YFSETQ. The CDR3 totals 15 residues. Trimming removed 0 bases from V and 6 bases from J, with 15 bases in between. CDR3 nucleotide sequence: TGCGCCAGCAGCTTGGAGGCTTCAACAGTCGATGGCTACACCTTC. It is translated as CASSLEASTVDGYTF. Variable domain in full (rest from reference TRBV5-1 and TRBJ1-2): KAGVTQTPRYLIKTRGQQVTLSCSPISGHRSVSWYQQTPGQGLQFLFEYFSETQRNKGNFPGRFSGRQFSNSRSEMNVSTLELGDSALYLCASSLEASTVDGYTFGSGTRLTVV.

The genes are TRBV3-1 and TRBJ1-4; TRBD1 is a possible D gene (6 bases). There are 16 residues in the CDR3. Trimming took off 5 bases at V and 6 bases at J, with 19 bases between the two ends. Germline CDR1 LGHDT, CDR2 YNNKEL (reference sequence). The CDR3 region is CASSSKSRGWDEKLFF. CDR3 bases: TGTGCCAGCAGCTCGAAATCCAGGGGTTGGGATGAAAAACTGTTTTTT.

V gene TRBV29-1 combines with J gene TRBJ1-2; D gene uncertain. The CDR3 is made up of 11 amino acids. Germline CDR1 SQVTM, CDR2 ANQGSEA. V lost 2 bases and J 7 bases, leaving 8 bases between the germline ends. Here the CDR3 DNA reads TGCAGCGTTGAAAGGCAGACTGGCTACACCTTC. Translating gives CSVERQTGYTF.

The chain has TRBV20-1 and TRBJ1-1; no definite D call. The CDR3 is made up of 13 amino acids. V shed 5 bases and J shed 1 base, with 11 bases lying between them. Germline V lookup: CDR1 DFQATT, CDR2 SNEGSKA (reference sequence). The CDR3, as DNA: TGCAGTGCTTCTCGAGCAGGGAACACTGAAGCTTTCTTT. Amino acid sequence: CSASRAGNTEAFF.

This clonotype was recorded once. The chain recombines TRBV5-6 with TRBJ2-7; 8 nucleotides line up with TRBD1. The CDR3 is 15 residues long. Trimming at V came to 2 bases and at J to 3 bases, leaving 7 bases not matched to a gene. Germline V lookup: CDR1 SGHDT, CDR2 YYEEEE. CDR3 residues: CASSFMGTGGYEQYF. DNA for the CDR3: TGTGCCAGCAGCTTTATGGGGACAGGAGGCTACGAGCAGTACTTC.

The gene calls are TRBV18 and TRBJ1-1, with D perhaps TRBD1 (5 bases). Looked up from germline, CDR1 is KGHSH and CDR2 is LQKENI. The CDR3 extends over 15 amino acids. V dropped 3 bases and J dropped 1 base, with 12 bases sitting between them. The chain's CDR3 is CASSPSGGENTEAFF. For the CDR3, the DNA is TGTGCCAGCTCACCCTCGGGAGGGGAGAACACTGAAGCTTTCTTT.

The rearrangement links TRBV19 to TRBJ1-6; 8 bases line up with TRBD1. J was trimmed by 10 bases and V by 6 bases; bases with no gene match: 14. CDR3 size: 16 residues. Germline V CDR1 and CDR2: LNHDA, SQIVND (reference sequence). The DNA for the CDR3 is TGTGCCAGTAGAAATACTTGGGAACAGGGGGACTCACCCCTCCACTTT. It specifies CASRNTWEQGDSPLHF.

The rearrangement joins TRBV29-1 to TRBJ2-2; 9 bases align to TRBD2. J was trimmed by 5 bases and V by 3 bases; bases with no gene match: 4. This CDR3 comprises 14 residues. Germline CDR1 reads SQVTM; CDR2 reads ANQGSEA. DNA for the CDR3: TGCAGCGTTGAGCGGGGGGGCCAGACCGGGGAGCTGTTTTTT. The encoded protein is CSVERGGQTGELFF.

V usage is TRBV4-1 and J usage is TRBJ2-1, with D hard to call. CDR3 length: 13 residues. Per germline, CDR1 MGHRA and CDR2 YSYEKL. The V end was cut by 0 bases, the J end by 10 bases, with 10 bases between. CDR3 nucleotide sequence: TGCGCCAGCAGCCAAGAGACGGGTAAGGAGCAGTTCTTC. Amino acids: CASSQETGKEQFF.

This chain joins TRBV7-9 and TRBJ1-2; D unclear. V lost 0 bases to trimming and J lost 2 bases, with 7 bases between them. Germline V gives CDR1 SEHNR, CDR2 FQNEAQ (reference sequence). The CDR3 runs to 14 residues. For the CDR3, the DNA is TGTGCCAGCAGCTTAGCGACGGACAACTATGGCTACACCTTC. Its protein product is CASSLATDNYGYTF.

The chain is built from TRBV20-1 and TRBJ1-4, with TRBD1 identical over 7 bases. Germline CDR1 reads DFQATT; CDR2 reads SNEGSKA (reference sequence). This CDR3 spans 14 amino acids. Trimming took 2 bases from V and 4 from J; bases not matched to a gene: 4. The CDR3 loop reads CSARLGQVNEKLFF. CDR3 sequence (DNA): TGCAGTGCTAGACTTGGACAGGTTAATGAAAAACTGTTTTTT.

The chain carries TRBV29-1 and TRBJ2-3, with 10 bases aligning to TRBD2. Germline CDR1 reads SQVTM; CDR2 reads ANQGSEA. The CDR3 contains 16 residues. J was trimmed by 2 bases and V by 2 bases; bases with no gene match: 7. CDR3 in amino acids: CSVERSSGGITDTQYF. The CDR3 DNA sequence: TGCAGCGTTGAAAGGAGTAGCGGGGGGATCACAGATACGCAGTATTTT.

For the CDR3, the DNA is TGTGCCATCAGACGCGGGACAGGGGAACCGTCGGAAAAACTGTTTTTT. This codes for CAIRRGTGEPSEKLFF. The rearrangement links TRBV10-3 to TRBJ1-4, with 10 bases identical to TRBD1. From germline, CDR1 is ENHRY and CDR2 SYGVKD. J gave up 8 bases and V 6 bases, and 12 bases lay outside the gene matches. The CDR3 loop spans 16 amino acids.

J is TRBJ2-5 and V is TRBV6-6; no definite D call. The length of the CDR3 is 13 residues. Trimming cost V 2 bases and J 5 bases, with 9 bases left between them. Germline V lookup: CDR1 MNHNY, CDR2 SVGAGI (reference sequence). The CDR3: CASSYVARETQYF. CDR3 nucleotide sequence: TGTGCCAGCAGTTACGTCGCCCGGGAGACCCAGTACTTC.

V gene TRBV28 combines with J gene TRBJ2-7; D is perhaps TRBD2 (5 bases). V was pared by 1 base and J by 3 bases, with 10 bases between. In germline, CDR1 is MDHEN, CDR2 SYDVKM. The CDR3 length is 14 residues. The CDR3 DNA follows: TGTGCCAGCAGTTTATATCCCCGGGGCTACGAGCAGTACTTC. As protein: CASSLYPRGYEQYF.